A single sample gave rise to the 28 T cell receptor beta chains below, sequenced in a study of spatial heterogeneity in lung cancer. Described time point: sample taken at primary tumor resection. The sequenced material consisted of unsorted whole RNA from tumor, nontumor lung or frozen PBMC. One entry per CDR3 protein results from TCRdb running MiXCR on the 5' RACE reads. The sample holds tens of thousands of distinct CDR3 sequences; about a fifth are singletons and the top ten take roughly 6.2%. Material: PBMCs, obtained at surgery. Source of these receptors: a male donor with early-stage non-small cell lung cancer.

This clonotype was observed many times. The chain joins TRBV6-1 to TRBJ1-5; D is possibly TRBD1 (6 bases). V was shortened by 6 bases and J by 6 bases, with 15 bases between the two germline ends. Germline-derived CDR1 and CDR2 are MNHNS and SASEGT. The CDR3 is made up of 14 amino acids. CDR3 sequence: CASRDGQNSQPQHF. DNA of the CDR3: TGTGCCAGCAGGGATGGACAGAACTCTCAGCCCCAGCATTTT.

The V call is TRBV20-1, the J call TRBJ2-7; D call uncertain. Trimming shortened V by 6 bases and J by 3 bases, and 15 bases separated the two germline ends. This CDR3 comprises 13 residues. The germline gives CDR1 DFQATT, CDR2 SNEGSKA (reference sequence). This chain's CDR3 is CSALGPWIYEQYF. In DNA form, the CDR3 reads TGCAGTGCCCTAGGACCGTGGATCTACGAGCAGTACTTC.

V usage is TRBV4-1 and J usage is TRBJ2-7; D possibly corresponds to TRBD2 (6 bases). CDR1 and CDR2 (germline): MGHRA, YSYEKL. V lost 3 bases and J lost 2, with 14 bases in between. The CDR3 totals 15 residues. CDR3 coding DNA: TGCGCCAGCAGCCAGAACGCGGGATACCCCTACGAGCAGTACTTC. Translation gives CASSQNAGYPYEQYF.

The rearrangement uses TRBV14 and TRBJ2-2, with D perhaps matching TRBD1 (5 bases). The CDR3 runs to 12 residues. V was pared by 1 base and J by 11 bases, with 8 bases between. Germline CDR1 is SGHDN and CDR2 is FVKESK. Here the CDR3 DNA reads TGTGCCAGCAGCCAAGCCCAGGGCGAGCTGTTTTTT. Protein: CASSQAQGELFF.

A few counts support this clonotype. The CDR3 DNA sequence: TGTGCCAGCAGTAGCGCCGGGACAGGGGACAACTGGAGCTCTGGAAACACCATATATTTT. Its translation is CASSSAGTGDNWSSGNTIYF. This sequence joins TRBV28 and TRBJ1-3; the match to TRBD1 covers 10 bases. CDR3 length: 20 residues. Trimming cost V 5 bases and J 0 bases; bases outside gene matches: 16. Per germline, CDR1 MDHEN and CDR2 SYDVKM.

This chain uses TRBV18 with TRBJ1-1; a possible D gene is TRBD1 (5 bases). This CDR3 region has 16 residues. The germline gives CDR1 KGHSH, CDR2 LQKENI. V gave up 4 bases and J gave up 2 bases, with 17 bases separating them. In DNA, the CDR3 is TGTGCCAGCTCACAAGCAATAACAGGAGATAACACTGAAGCTTTCTTT. It is translated as CASSQAITGDNTEAFF.

This clonotype was observed a handful of times. The CDR3 loop reads CASINGGYGYTF. The CDR3 nucleotides read TGTGCCAGCATCAACGGAGGGTATGGCTACACCTTC. The rearrangement uses TRBV6-2 or TRBV6-3 and TRBJ1-2; D is undetermined. V was cut by 7 bases and J by 5 bases, with 11 bases left in between. CDR3 size: 12 residues. Germline V CDR1 and CDR2: MNHEY, SVGEGT.

The chain has TRBV18 and TRBJ2-1; a possible D gene is TRBD1 (5 bases). The germline V and J ends were trimmed by 5 bases and 3 bases, with 20 bases remaining between them. In germline, CDR1 is KGHSH, CDR2 LQKENI. This CDR3 has 17 amino acids. DNA of the CDR3: TGTGCCAGCTCATCTATGACAGTACCCAATCTCTACAATGAGCAGTTCTTC. Translation: CASSSMTVPNLYNEQFF.

A few counts support this clonotype. The chain has TRBV12-3 or TRBV12-4 and TRBJ2-7; 12 bases are a match to TRBD2. This CDR3 spans 15 amino acids. J lost 8 bases, V lost 5 bases, and 10 bases had no gene match. The CDR3 sequence is CASSPGTSGPSQQYF. The CDR3 DNA reads as TGTGCCAGCAGTCCGGGGACTAGCGGGCCCTCCCAGCAGTACTTC.

The sample holds a few counts of this clonotype. CDR3 DNA sequence: TGCAGTGCTAAGACGACAACCACCTACGAGCAGTACTTC. Translation gives CSAKTTTTYEQYF. The gene calls are TRBV20-1 and TRBJ2-7, with unresolved D. The length of the CDR3 is 13 residues. In germline, CDR1 is DFQATT, CDR2 SNEGSKA (reference sequence). Trimming removed 4 bases from V and 2 bases from J, with 12 bases in between.

The chain uses TRBV7-8 and TRBJ2-7; D could derive from TRBD1 or TRBD2 (5 bases each). V lost 1 base and J lost 0, with 7 bases in between. CDR3 length: 14 amino acids. CDR1 is SGHVS, CDR2 FQNEAQ, per germline. This CDR3 is CASSLVGTSYEQYF. The CDR3 DNA follows: TGTGCCAGCAGCTTAGTAGGGACCTCCTACGAGCAGTACTTC.

CDR3 nucleotide sequence: TGTGCCAGCAGCCTCCGGCGAACCGATGAGCAGTACTTC. This encodes CASSLRRTDEQYF. V usage is TRBV9 and J usage is TRBJ2-7, with no clear D. Germline CDR1 reads SGDLS; CDR2 reads YYNGEE. Between the trimmed V and J ends, which lost 4 bases and 7 bases, there was a span of 15 bases. This CDR3 spans 13 amino acids. Full variable domain (remainder filled in from reference TRBV9 and TRBJ2-7): DSGVTQTPKHLITATGQRVTLRCSPRSGDLSVYWYQQSLDQGLQFLIQYYNGEERAKGNILERFSAQQFPDLHSELNLSSLELGDSALYFCASSLRRTDEQYFGPGTRLTVT.

This clonotype was recorded many times. This rearrangement joins TRBV6-2 or TRBV6-3 to TRBJ1-6; D is perhaps TRBD1 (6 bases). The CDR3 runs 14 residues. Germline lookup yields CDR1 MNHEY and CDR2 SVGEGT. Trimming removed 3 bases at V and 5 bases at J, with 8 bases between. The chain's CDR3 is CASSYRTDNSPLHF. The CDR3 DNA reads TGTGCCAGCAGTTATCGGACAGATAATTCACCCCTCCACTTT.

This clonotype was counted ten times or more. The CDR3 DNA reads TGTGCCACCAGTGATCTGGTTAAATCCACCGGGGAGCTGTTTTTT. It codes for CATSDLVKSTGELFF. V is TRBV24-1 and J is TRBJ2-2; D gene unclear. V was clipped by 3 bases and J by 4 bases, with 11 bases between them. This CDR3 contains 15 residues. Germline CDR1 KGHDR, CDR2 SFDVKD.

This clonotype came up many times. V is TRBV11-1 and J is TRBJ1-1; 9 bases line up with TRBD1. V lost 7 bases and J lost 5; bases outside the gene matches: 5. The germline CDR1 and CDR2 sequences are SGHAT and FQDESV (reference sequence). The CDR3 runs to 13 residues. The CDR3 is CASTGQGITEAFF. DNA of the CDR3: TGTGCCAGCACAGGACAGGGGATAACTGAAGCTTTCTTT.

This clonotype was observed a few times. V usage is TRBV5-1 and J usage is TRBJ2-3; TRBD2 matches 10 bases. V was clipped by 4 bases and J by 2 bases; unmatched bases: 13. Germline V lookup: CDR1 SGHRS, CDR2 YFSETQ. The CDR3 is made up of 18 amino acids. The CDR3 is CASSNGASGGLFTDTQYF. For the CDR3, the DNA is TGCGCCAGCAGCAATGGGGCTAGCGGGGGACTCTTCACAGATACGCAGTATTTT.

The table lists this clonotype with a few counts. The rearrangement joins TRBV4-1 to TRBJ1-1; D gene uncertain. This CDR3 spans 14 amino acids. The V and J ends lost 0 bases and 2 bases respectively, with 7 bases between them. In germline, CDR1 is MGHRA, CDR2 YSYEKL. DNA for the CDR3: TGCGCCAGCAGCCAAGATTGGGGAAACACTGAAGCTTTCTTT. Translated, it gives CASSQDWGNTEAFF.

This clonotype was picked up a small number of times. V usage is TRBV12-3 or TRBV12-4 and J usage is TRBJ2-4; 7 positions agree with TRBD1. The CDR3 contains 14 residues. With V trimmed by 5 bases and J by 2 bases, 3 bases remained unmatched. The CDR3 here is CASSATGSKNIQYF. The CDR3, as DNA: TGTGCCAGCAGTGCGACAGGGTCCAAAAACATTCAGTACTTC.

This clonotype has more than one count but fewer than ten. The V gene is TRBV12-3 or TRBV12-4, the J gene TRBJ2-1; no clear D. The CDR3 sequence is 14 residues long. Trimming removed 6 bases at V and 0 bases at J, with 9 bases between. As DNA, the CDR3 is TGTGCCAGCAGCGTGTCTACCTCCTACAATGAGCAGTTCTTC. Encoded protein: CASSVSTSYNEQFF.

This clonotype was recorded a few times. The chain recombines TRBV6-1 with TRBJ2-7, with D possibly TRBD1 on 7 matching bases. Trimming shortened V by 0 bases and J by 3 bases, and 18 bases separated the two germline ends. There are 17 residues in the CDR3. Germline V lookup: CDR1 MNHNS, CDR2 SASEGT. CDR3 nucleotides: TGTGCCAGCAGTGAAGCCCTCATCCCAGGGGGACTCTACGAGCAGTACTTC. Protein: CASSEALIPGGLYEQYF.

This clonotype was counted only a few times. The V call is TRBV30, the J call TRBJ2-7, with D maybe TRBD1 (5 bases). The V end lost 1 base, the J end lost 2 bases, and 6 bases lay between the germline ends. This CDR3 has 12 amino acids. Germline V gene data show CDR1 as GTSNPN and CDR2 as SVGIG (reference sequence). CDR3 sequence: CAWSAGTYEQYF. CDR3 sequence (DNA): TGTGCCTGGAGTGCAGGGACCTACGAGCAGTACTTC.

The chain couples TRBV18 to TRBJ1-6, with a tentative D call TRBD1 (6 bases). The CDR3 is 14 residues long. V was cut by 5 bases and J by 7 bases, with 12 bases left in between. Germline V gene lookup returns CDR1 KGHSH and CDR2 LQKENI. CDR3 in DNA: TGTGCCAGCTCATCACTGGACAGCAATTCACCCCTCCACTTT. As protein: CASSSLDSNSPLHF.

The V gene is TRBV7-2, the J gene TRBJ1-3, with a tentative D call TRBD1 (6 bases). The CDR3 runs to 16 residues. The germline CDR1 and CDR2 sequences are SGHTA and FQGNSA. Trimming cost V 4 bases and J 4 bases, with 17 bases left between them. DNA for the CDR3: TGTGCCAGCAGCTCAGTAGGGGGGAGGCGAGGAAACACCATATATTTT. The encoded protein is CASSSVGGRRGNTIYF.

The rearrangement uses TRBV6-9 and TRBJ1-5; possible D gene TRBD1, 5 bases. CDR1 MNHGY and CDR2 SVAAGI come from the germline V gene. V was pared by 8 bases and J by 1 base, with 12 bases between. This CDR3 has 14 residues. CDR3 region: CASPRDVSNQPQHF. CDR3 DNA: TGTGCCAGCCCCCGGGACGTAAGCAATCAGCCCCAGCATTTT.

Ten or more counts support this clonotype. The chain combines TRBV19 with TRBJ2-2, with D perhaps matching TRBD1 (5 bases). V lost 5 bases to trimming and J lost 3 bases, with 7 bases between them. Germline loops: CDR1 LNHDA, CDR2 SQIVND (reference sequence). The CDR3 loop spans 13 amino acids. The CDR3 DNA reads TGTGCCAGTAGTGTCAGGGACACCGGGGAGCTGTTTTTT. This encodes CASSVRDTGELFF. Full variable domain (missing parts from reference TRBV19 and TRBJ2-2): DGGITQSPKYLFRKEGQNVTLSCEQNLNHDAMYWYRQDPGQGLRLIYYSQIVNDFQKGDIAEGYSVSREKKESFPLTVTSAQKNPTAFYLCASSVRDTGELFFGEGSRLTVL.

V gene TRBV6-5 combines with J gene TRBJ1-2; TRBD1 matches at 7 bases. The CDR3 runs 14 residues. Germline values: CDR1 MNHEY, CDR2 SVGAGI. V gave up 6 bases and J gave up 4 bases; unmatched junction bases: 8. The CDR3 coding sequence is TGTGCCAGCAGACAACAGACAGGGTTCTATGGCTACACCTTC. The encoded protein is CASRQQTGFYGYTF.

This clonotype was seen a handful of times. V usage is TRBV3-1 and J usage is TRBJ1-4, with 7 positions matching TRBD1. Germline V gives CDR1 LGHDT, CDR2 YNNKEL (reference sequence). The CDR3 sequence is 15 residues long. Germline trimming cut 0 bases from V and 7 bases from J; bases unmatched to any gene: 5. CDR3 sequence (DNA): TGTGCCAGCAGCCAAGAGTTCCAGGGGGGTGAAAAACTGTTTTTT. It is translated as CASSQEFQGGEKLFF.

V and J are TRBV28 and TRBJ2-1; tentatively, D is TRBD1 or TRBD2 (5 bases each). Per the germline V gene, CDR1 is MDHEN and CDR2 is SYDVKM. The V and J ends lost 5 bases and 5 bases respectively, with 10 bases between them. The CDR3 totals 13 residues. The CDR3: CASSPGPHNEQFF. Here the CDR3 DNA reads TGTGCCAGCAGTCCGGGACCCCACAATGAGCAGTTCTTC.